A single sample is the source of the 10 T cell receptor beta chains below, sequenced in a study of long-term antiretroviral therapy in people with HIV. They ran version v3.0 of the immunoSEQ assay at survey level. Profiled with immunoSEQ multiplex PCR; TCRdb holds only in-frame clones, not every one. The sample lists around 26,000 clones; about 80% were seen once. Sequencing was performed on unsorted PBMCs, taken 1.1 years before starting antiretroviral therapy. Receptors originate from a woman aged 25 to 45 with HIV.

The CDR3 loop is CATSSRERGNNEQFF. The CDR3 DNA is TGTGCCACCAGCAGTAGAGAGCGGGGAAACAATGAGCAGTTCTTC. The chain has TRBV15 and TRBJ2-1; TRBD2 matches at 7 bases. V gave up 3 bases and J gave up 5 bases; unmatched junction bases: 7. Germline lookup yields CDR1 LNHNV and CDR2 YYDKDF (reference sequence). This CDR3 contains 15 residues.

The rearrangement joins TRBV29-1 to TRBJ1-5, with D tentatively TRBD1 (6 bases). The CDR3 contains 12 residues. Germline CDR1 reads SQVTM; CDR2 reads ANQGSEA. Trimming stripped 4 bases from V and 3 bases from J, with 7 bases between. The CDR3 DNA sequence: TGCAGCGTTGGGGACAACAATCAGCCCCAGCATTTT. The encoded protein is CSVGDNNQPQHF. The whole variable domain, filled in from reference TRBV29-1 and TRBJ1-5, reads SAVISQKPSRDICQRGTSLTIQCQVDSQVTMMFWYRQQPGQSLTLIATANQGSEATYESGFVIDKFPISRPNLTFSTLTVSNMSPEDSSIYLCSVGDNNQPQHFGDGTRLSIL.

The CDR3 protein is CASSSQTGVNQPQHF. CDR3 bases: TGTGCCAGCAGTTCCCAGACAGGGGTCAATCAGCCCCAGCATTTT. V and J are TRBV27 and TRBJ1-5, with TRBD1 matching over 8 bases. The CDR3 has 15 residues. Germline V gives CDR1 MNHEY, CDR2 SMNVEV (reference sequence). V trimming: 4 bases; J trimming: 3 bases; junction bases outside the gene matches: 5.

V usage is TRBV5-4 and J usage is TRBJ2-7, with no clear D. CDR1 SGHNT and CDR2 YYREEE come from the germline V gene (reference sequence). V was trimmed by 1 base and J by 7 bases, leaving 18 bases between them. CDR3 length equals 15 residues. Here the CDR3 reads CASSLPLGRTQEQYF. For the CDR3, the DNA is TGTGCCAGCAGCTTGCCATTAGGCCGGACCCAAGAGCAGTACTTC.

DNA for the CDR3: TGTGCCACCAGCAGACTTCAGCCCAGTTCAGGAAACACCATATATTTT. This translates into CATSRLQPSSGNTIYF. The V call is TRBV15, the J call TRBJ1-3; D ambiguous. The CDR3 runs to 16 residues. Trimming took 2 bases from V and 4 from J, leaving 15 bases between them. Germline loops: CDR1 LNHNV, CDR2 YYDKDF (reference sequence).

This clone came up a few times. The CDR3 loop reads CAISEGDRVTRYTF. CDR3 coding DNA: TGTGCCATCAGTGAGGGGGACAGGGTAACCCGCTACACCTTC. The J gene is TRBJ1-2, the V gene TRBV10-3; 9 positions match TRBD1. This CDR3 has 14 residues. Trimming took 2 bases from V and 9 from J; bases not matched to a gene: 7. From germline, CDR1 is ENHRY and CDR2 SYGVKD.

The V and J genes are TRBV5-1 and TRBJ2-3; D gene ambiguous. The CDR3 extends over 13 amino acids. Germline values: CDR1 SGHRS, CDR2 YFSETQ. V was clipped by 1 base and J by 1 base, with 4 bases between them. In DNA form, the CDR3 reads TGCGCCAGCAGCTTGCTGGGCACAGATACGCAGTATTTT. Encoded protein: CASSLLGTDTQYF.

As DNA, the CDR3 is TGTGCCAGCAGCTCCCGGACAGGGGACTACATGAACACTGAAGCTTTCTTT. This encodes CASSSRTGDYMNTEAFF. The chain has TRBV7-8 and TRBJ1-1; 9 bases map to TRBD1. CDR3 size: 17 residues. V lost 4 bases to trimming and J lost 0 bases; unmatched junction nucleotides: 9. CDR1 and CDR2 (germline): SGHVS, FQNEAQ. Using reference TRBV7-8 and TRBJ1-1 for the parts outside the CDR3, the full variable domain is GAGVSQSPRYKVAKRGQDVALRCDPISGHVSLFWYQQALGQGPEFLTYFQNEAQLDKSGLPSDRFFAERPEGSVSTLKIQRTQQEDSAVYLCASSSRTGDYMNTEAFFGQGTRLTVV.

The chain uses TRBV5-1 and TRBJ1-6, with TRBD1 matching over 7 bases. There are 14 residues in the CDR3. V shed 4 bases, J shed 7 bases, and the junction held 5 bases outside the gene matches. Germline V gene data show CDR1 as SGHRS and CDR2 as YFSETQ. CDR3 residues: CASSPGTVNSPLHF. CDR3 sequence (DNA): TGCGCCAGCAGCCCAGGGACAGTCAATTCACCCCTCCACTTT.

The chain couples TRBV11-2 to TRBJ2-4, with D hard to call. CDR1 SGHAT and CDR2 FQNNGV come from the germline V gene. This CDR3 has 17 residues. Trimming pared 5 bases from V and 5 bases from J, leaving 22 bases between. The DNA for the CDR3 is TGTGCCAGCAGCCCCTCTGTCGGCGTGACCCGCGAAAACATTCAGTACTTC. This sequence encodes CASSPSVGVTRENIQYF.